The clone carrying this T cell receptor (beta chain) was detected many times. The entry originates in a study of regulatory T cells in long-lasting Graves disease. Time point here: persistent/refractory GD, antithyroid drugs over 5 years with positive TRAb. PBMCs provided the RNA from which the TCR library was made. Criteria from the American Thyroid Association guidelines were applied to diagnose Graves' disease. The TCR beta library used iRepertoire HTBI primers with Arm-PCR amplification of CDR3. A single record per CDR3 protein comes from TCRdb applying MiXCR to the multiplex PCR reads. The data contain approximately 380,000 distinct CDR3 sequences, 20% to 25% of them singletons. The germline V and J ends were trimmed by 6 bases and 3 bases, with 15 bases remaining between them. Germline V gene data show CDR1 as MDHEN and CDR2 as SYDVKM. This CDR3 spans 14 amino acids.

This receptor was identified in a female donor with Graves disease. Source: peripheral blood mononuclear cells (PBMCs), taken when the disease was refractory, from a patient treated with antithyroid drugs. This chain uses TRBV28 with TRBJ2-7; D is unresolved. CDR3 in amino acids: CASSPVSRHYEQYF. The CDR3 coding sequence is TGTGCCAGCAGCCCAGTTTCTCGTCACTACGAGCAGTACTTC.